This entry features one TCR beta chain sequence. One end of the junction does not line up with germline, which may come from a read error. Produced via immunoSEQ multiplex PCR; TCRdb's table is partial and in-frame only. The sample has 150,000 or so clones, approximately 90% seen once. The germline gives CDR1 SSHAT, CDR2 FNYEAQ (reference sequence). CDR3 length equals 14 residues. The data are from a study of control samples from healthy donors and cancer patients. The sample comprised blood. This sequence was found in a woman aged 30 to 39 in good health. This sequence joins TRBV7-7 and TRBJ2-7; no reliable D call. The CDR3: CASSLFGASYEQYF. CDR3 in DNA: TGTGCTAGCAGCTTATTCGGAGCCTCCTACGAGCAGTACTTC.